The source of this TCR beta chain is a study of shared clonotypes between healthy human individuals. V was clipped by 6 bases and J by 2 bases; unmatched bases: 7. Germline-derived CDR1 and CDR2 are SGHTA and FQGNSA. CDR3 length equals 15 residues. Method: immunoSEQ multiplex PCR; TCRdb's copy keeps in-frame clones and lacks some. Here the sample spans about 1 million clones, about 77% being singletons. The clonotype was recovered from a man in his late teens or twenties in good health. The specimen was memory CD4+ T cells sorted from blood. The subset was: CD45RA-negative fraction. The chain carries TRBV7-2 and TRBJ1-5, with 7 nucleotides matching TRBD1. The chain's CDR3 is CASSADRLGNQPQHF. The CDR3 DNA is TGTGCCAGCAGTGCGGACAGGTTAGGCAATCAGCCCCAGCATTTT.